This paragraph covers one TCR beta chain sequence. V shed 4 bases and J shed 0 bases, with 10 bases lying between them. The CDR3 loop spans 16 amino acids. Germline CDR1 MRHNA, CDR2 SNTAGT. This sample is part of a study of regulatory T cells in long-lasting Graves disease. Overall study context: Those Graves' patients who were newly diagnosed had been on antithyroid drugs under 3 months.

Through Arm-PCR of CDR3 regions and iRepertoire HTBI primers, TCR beta libraries were built. Each CDR3 protein is one row after TCRdb ran MiXCR on the multiplex PCR reads. The data hold 400,000 to 550,000 distinct CDR3 sequences, with 14% to 15% observed a single time. Specified time point: newly diagnosed GD, antithyroid drugs for less than 3 months. Preparation of the TCR library used RNA extracted from PBMCs. The data were also submitted as part of a second study, on T cells in Graves' hyperthyroidism and ophthalmopathy.

The rearrangement uses TRBV6-4 and TRBJ1-6; no clear D. The receptor was derived from a woman aged 25-40 years with Graves disease. The sequencing here drew on peripheral blood mononuclear cells (PBMCs), taken at new diagnosis, from a patient treated with antithyroid drugs. The DNA of the CDR3 is TGTGCCAGCAGTGCCGGGGAGAGCTCCTATAATTCACCCCTCCACTTT. It is translated as CASSAGESSYNSPLHF.